The 11 T cell receptor beta chains below all came from one sample that was sequenced in a study of blood T cell repertoires in COVID-19. Some clones are missing from TCRdb's copy, which holds only in-frame ones; the method was immunoSEQ multiplex PCR. The sample yields approximately 220,000 clones, approximately 90% seen once. Sequenced material: PBMCs or T cells enriched from blood (not recorded which). These receptors were collected from a man aged 25-40 years who had recovered from COVID-19.

The chain employs TRBV3-1 (or the pseudogene TRBV3-2) and TRBJ2-5; the match to TRBD2 covers 10 bases. CDR1 is LGHDT, CDR2 YNNKEL, per germline (reference sequence). Trimming took 1 base from V and 5 from J; bases not matched to a gene: 7. There are 16 residues in the CDR3. The CDR3 sequence: CASSQGVAGGVETQYF. In nucleotides, the CDR3 is TGTGCCAGCAGCCAAGGGGTAGCGGGGGGCGTGGAGACCCAGTACTTC.

The V and J genes are TRBV14 and TRBJ2-3, with D maybe TRBD2 (6 bases). The V and J ends lost 6 bases and 3 bases respectively, with 10 bases between them. CDR1 is SGHDN and CDR2 is FVKESK in the germline V gene. The CDR3 totals 13 residues. CDR3 residues: CASSTLATDTQYF. CDR3 nucleotides: TGTGCCAGCAGTACGCTAGCGACAGATACGCAGTATTTT.

This sequence joins TRBV28 and TRBJ1-5; no firm D call. CDR1 is MDHEN and CDR2 is SYDVKM in the germline V gene. The CDR3 runs 15 residues. V gave up 3 bases and J gave up 4 bases, with 13 bases separating them. In DNA form, the CDR3 reads TGTGCCAGCAGTTTTGAGAGGGTTGGAAATCAGCCCCAGCATTTT. It specifies CASSFERVGNQPQHF.

This clone came up once. The rearrangement links TRBV11-2 to TRBJ2-1, with D possibly being TRBD1 (6 bases). Trimming pared 5 bases from V and 12 bases from J, leaving 26 bases between. The germline gives CDR1 SGHAT, CDR2 FQNNGV. There are 16 residues in the CDR3. CDR3 in DNA: TGTGCCAGCAGCGACTACAGGGTTTTAGGGATAGAGGCGCAGTTCTTC. Amino acid sequence: CASSDYRVLGIEAQFF.

The rearrangement links TRBV7-2 to TRBJ1-6, with D hard to call. The V end was cut by 2 bases, the J end by 8 bases, with 7 bases between. The CDR3 has 13 residues. Germline CDR1 is SGHTA and CDR2 is FQGNSA. The CDR3 bases are TGTGCCAGCAGCTTAATGGCGGATTCACCCCTCCACTTT. Protein product: CASSLMADSPLHF.

The V call is TRBV9, the J call TRBJ1-2; D not resolved. Germline assignment: CDR1 SGDLS and CDR2 YYNGEE. The CDR3 is 13 residues long. The ends were cut back, 0 bases at V and 4 bases at J, with 7 bases in the middle. CDR3 in DNA: TGTGCCAGCAGCGTAGCAGAGGCCTATGGCTACACCTTC. It specifies CASSVAEAYGYTF.

This chain joins TRBV2 and TRBJ1-5; TRBD1 is a possible D gene (5 bases). The germline CDR1 and CDR2 sequences are SNHLY and FYNNEI. Deletions cut 7 bases from V and 5 bases from J, with 18 bases between. The CDR3 contains 15 residues. DNA of the CDR3: TGTGCCAGCACCGCCAGGCAGGGAGGGGATCAGCCCCAGCATTTT. It specifies CASTARQGGDQPQHF.

The chain combines TRBV3-1 (or the pseudogene TRBV3-2) with TRBJ2-7, with D maybe TRBD2 (6 bases). Germline V gives CDR1 LGHDT, CDR2 YNNKEL (reference sequence). There are 15 residues in the CDR3. Trimming stripped 1 base from V and 4 bases from J, with 14 bases between. CDR3 region: CASSQGGLSGYEQYF. The CDR3 region has the DNA TGTGCCAGCAGCCAAGGTGGACTATCGGGGTACGAGCAGTACTTC.

A remark on this clone: Other DNA variants within this sample encode the same CDR3. The chain joins TRBV9 to TRBJ2-1, with 7 bases identical to TRBD2. This CDR3 is 16 amino acids long. Germline CDR1 reads SGDLS; CDR2 reads YYNGEE. The V segment lost 0 bases and the J segment 4 bases; nucleotides outside the gene matches: 7. The CDR3 reads CASSVGLAGLYNEQFF. For the CDR3, the DNA is TGTGCCAGCAGCGTAGGACTAGCCGGATTATACAATGAGCAGTTCTTC.

The chain combines TRBV7-2 with TRBJ1-3; 8 nucleotides match TRBD1. J gave up 0 bases and V 6 bases, and 7 bases lay outside the gene matches. Germline V gene sequence: CDR1 SGHTA, CDR2 FQGNSA. The CDR3 covers 16 residues. The CDR3 DNA sequence: TGTGCCAGCAGTAACGGACAGGGCCTCTCTGGAAACACCATATATTTT. This sequence encodes CASSNGQGLSGNTIYF.

The rearrangement joins TRBV5-1 to TRBJ2-7; 15 bases align to TRBD2. The CDR3 spans 14 residues. The germline V gene encodes CDR1 SGHRS and CDR2 YFSETQ. V lost 5 bases to trimming and J lost 6 bases; unmatched junction nucleotides: 3. The chain's CDR3 is CASREGLAGGEQYF. In DNA form, the CDR3 reads TGCGCCAGCAGGGAGGGACTAGCGGGGGGCGAGCAGTACTTC.